The 27 T cell receptor beta chains in this list originate from one sample, sequenced in a study of CD8+ T cells in alopecia areata. Following extraction, RNA underwent reverse transcription to cDNA, which served as the sequencing template. The protocol was immunoSEQ multiplex PCR, while the TCRdb copy is restricted to in-frame clones and leaves out a portion. The sample lists under 300,000 clones; around two thirds were seen once. The sample was CD4+ T cells sorted from blood, taken at week 0. The receptor set was obtained from a human donor with alopecia areata.

CDR3: CATSRDYQAYEQYF. The CDR3 coding sequence is TGTGCCACCAGCAGAGATTACCAGGCCTACGAGCAGTACTTC. The chain recombines TRBV15 with TRBJ2-7; D remains ambiguous. CDR1 is LNHNV, CDR2 YYDKDF, per germline (reference sequence). The CDR3 covers 14 residues. V shed 0 bases and J shed 2 bases, with 8 bases lying between them.

The gene calls are TRBV6-5 and TRBJ2-4; the D is unclear. The germline V gene encodes CDR1 MNHEY and CDR2 SVGAGI. V was pared by 6 bases and J by 5 bases, with 11 bases between. The CDR3 runs to 13 residues. As DNA, the CDR3 is TGTGCCAGCAGCCGTGGACCAGAAAACATTCAGTACTTC. It yields the protein CASSRGPENIQYF.

This clone was seen just once. The chain employs TRBV7-3 and TRBJ2-6; D possibly corresponds to TRBD1 (5 bases). In germline, CDR1 is SGHTA, CDR2 FQGTGA. The V end was cut by 2 bases, the J end by 0 bases, with 17 bases between. CDR3 length equals 19 residues. The CDR3: CASSLLGSRDFSGANVLTF. Here the CDR3 DNA reads TGTGCCAGCAGCTTACTGGGAAGCAGGGATTTCTCTGGGGCCAACGTCCTGACTTTC.

The genes are TRBV6-5 and TRBJ1-6, with TRBD1 matching over 7 bases. The germline gives CDR1 MNHEY, CDR2 SVGAGI. V shed 5 bases and J 7 bases; nucleotides not matched to a gene: 5. CDR3 length: 14 amino acids. CDR3 sequence reads: CASSRDSLNSPLHF. The CDR3 nucleotides read TGTGCCAGCAGTCGGGACAGCCTCAATTCACCCCTCCACTTT.

The chain uses TRBV19 and TRBJ2-2; 9 bases agree with TRBD1. CDR3 size: 16 residues. After removal of 4 bases from V and 5 bases from J, the junction contained 8 bases not matched to a gene. The germline gives CDR1 LNHDA, CDR2 SQIVND (reference sequence). The DNA of the CDR3 is TGTGCCAGTAGTACCCCTGACAGGGGGTGGACCGGGGAGCTGTTTTTT. Translation gives CASSTPDRGWTGELFF.

DNA of the CDR3: TGTGCCAGCCGTACCCCCACGGGATACAATGAGCAGTTCTTC. Translation gives CASRTPTGYNEQFF. The rearrangement uses TRBV27 and TRBJ2-1; D perhaps matches TRBD2 (5 bases). This CDR3 is built from 14 residues. V was trimmed by 8 bases and J by 4 bases, leaving 15 bases between them. Germline CDR1 reads MNHEY; CDR2 reads SMNVEV (reference sequence).

CDR3 region: CASSYSVGDQPQHF. The CDR3 DNA follows: TGTGCCAGCAGTTACTCCGTCGGGGATCAGCCCCAGCATTTT. V usage is TRBV6-6 and J usage is TRBJ1-5; D is unclear. Between the trimmed V and J ends, which lost 0 bases and 5 bases, there was a span of 8 bases. In germline, CDR1 is MNHNY, CDR2 SVGAGI (reference sequence). CDR3 length: 14 amino acids.

The DNA of the CDR3 is TGTGCCTGGAGCCGCCGGGACACTGAAGCTTTCTTT. Translating gives CAWSRRDTEAFF. The V call is TRBV30, the J call TRBJ1-1; D remains ambiguous. The germline gives CDR1 GTSNPN, CDR2 SVGIG (reference sequence). CDR3 size: 12 residues. Trimming cost V 3 bases and J 3 bases, with 8 bases left between them.

The CDR3 reads CASGPGRGPRDTQYF. CDR3 in DNA: TGTGCCAGCGGCCCTGGGAGGGGGCCGAGAGATACGCAGTATTTT. The chain couples TRBV6-5 to TRBJ2-3; perhaps D is TRBD1 or TRBD2 (7 bases each). CDR1 is MNHEY and CDR2 is SVGAGI in the germline V gene. Deletions cut 8 bases from V and 5 bases from J, with 20 bases between. The CDR3 loop spans 15 amino acids.

In its sample, this clone was seen a few times. The V and J genes are TRBV2 and TRBJ2-5; no clear D gene. Trimming left V 6 bases short and J 2 bases short, with 13 bases between. The CDR3 extends over 14 amino acids. The V gene's germline CDR1 is SNHLY and CDR2 FYNNEI. The CDR3 DNA follows: TGTGCCAGCAGCCGGTCCCTGCTACAAGAGACCCAGTACTTC. It yields the protein CASSRSLLQETQYF.

The CDR3 sequence is CSVDSLGNTF. The CDR3 DNA follows: TGCAGCGTTGACTCCCTGGGAAACACCTTC. The chain carries TRBV29-1 and TRBJ1-2; D is ambiguous. V lost 3 bases and J 12 bases, leaving 11 bases between the germline ends. Germline V gene sequence: CDR1 SQVTM, CDR2 ANQGSEA. The CDR3 is 10 residues long.

The chain is built from TRBV29-1 and TRBJ2-3; D possibly corresponds to TRBD2 (6 bases). V was clipped by 7 bases and J by 7 bases, with 12 bases between them. The CDR3 is made up of 11 amino acids. Germline V gene data show CDR1 as SQVTM and CDR2 as ANQGSEA. The CDR3 coding sequence is TGCAGCGGGGGGGACGGGCATACGCAGTATTTT. Residues: CSGGDGHTQYF.

This clone has only a few counts. V and J are TRBV9 and TRBJ1-1; 8 positions agree with TRBD1. The CDR3 is made up of 18 amino acids. The junction had 14 bases not matched to a gene; V was cut back by 4 bases and J by 0 bases. Germline CDR1 reads SGDLS; CDR2 reads YYNGEE. CDR3 protein: CASSPGSQGQGLNTEAFF. CDR3 coding DNA: TGTGCCAGCAGCCCCGGTTCCCAAGGACAGGGTCTGAACACTGAAGCTTTCTTT.

This clone was seen just once. The chain employs TRBV29-1 and TRBJ2-3; the match to TRBD2 covers 7 bases. Germline lookup yields CDR1 SQVTM and CDR2 ANQGSEA. Unmatched junction bases numbered 2, after V lost 7 bases and J lost 1 base. This CDR3 comprises 12 residues. CDR3 protein: CSASGGTDTQYF. The CDR3 DNA reads TGCAGCGCCAGCGGGGGCACAGATACGCAGTATTTT.

V gene TRBV5-6 combines with J gene TRBJ2-1; D might be TRBD1 or TRBD2, each matching 5 bases. CDR3 size: 15 residues. Germline CDR1 is SGHDT and CDR2 is YYEEEE. V lost 4 bases, J lost 8 bases, and 19 bases lay in between. DNA for the CDR3: TGTGCCAGCAGCGCGTCAGGCAGGGAGTACGATGAGCAGTTCTTC. Translating gives CASSASGREYDEQFF.

In this sample, this clone turned up a few times. The V and J genes are TRBV29-1 and TRBJ2-5; 8 nucleotides match TRBD1. This CDR3 has 13 residues. Germline V gives CDR1 SQVTM, CDR2 ANQGSEA. V shed 7 bases and J 4 bases; nucleotides not matched to a gene: 8. The CDR3 loop is CSDEGTGGETQYF. DNA of the CDR3: TGCAGCGACGAGGGGACAGGTGGAGAGACCCAGTACTTC.

This rearrangement joins TRBV7-3 to TRBJ2-5, with 7 positions matching TRBD1. The CDR3 is 14 residues long. Germline V CDR1 and CDR2: SGHTA, FQGTGA. Trimming removed 2 bases from V and 5 bases from J; junction bases left unmatched: 5. This CDR3 reads CASSLSQGKETQYF. The CDR3 bases are TGTGCCAGCAGCTTATCACAGGGGAAGGAGACCCAGTACTTC.

The V gene is TRBV29-1, the J gene TRBJ2-3; 7 bases are a match to TRBD2. Germline trimming cut 3 bases from V and 8 bases from J; bases unmatched to any gene: 11. Germline V CDR1 and CDR2: SQVTM, ANQGSEA. The CDR3 runs to 14 residues. The CDR3 sequence: CSVESAAGPATQYF. As DNA, the CDR3 is TGCAGCGTTGAGTCCGCAGCGGGGCCGGCTACGCAGTATTTT.

The chain carries TRBV27 and TRBJ1-1; the match to TRBD1 covers 9 bases. Germline V gives CDR1 MNHEY, CDR2 SMNVEV (reference sequence). The CDR3 is 13 residues long. J lost 6 bases, V lost 4 bases, and 3 bases had no gene match. CDR3 sequence (DNA): TGTGCCAGCAGTTACAGACAGGGGGCTGAAGCTTTCTTT. Translation gives CASSYRQGAEAFF.

V gene TRBV6-5 combines with J gene TRBJ2-7, with D unclear. The CDR3 sequence is 14 residues long. Trimming cost V 0 bases and J 3 bases, with 9 bases left between them. In germline, CDR1 is MNHEY, CDR2 SVGAGI. CDR3 bases: TGTGCCAGCAGTTACTCCCCAAACAGCTACGAGCAGTACTTC. This sequence encodes CASSYSPNSYEQYF.

The chain recombines TRBV6-6 with TRBJ2-7, with 12 bases lining up with TRBD2. The CDR3 totals 16 residues. After removal of 4 bases from V and 2 bases from J, the junction contained 6 bases not matched to a gene. Germline V gene sequence: CDR1 MNHNY, CDR2 SVGAGI (reference sequence). The CDR3 nucleotides read TGTGCCAGCAGTTGGACTAGCGGGACCGCCCCCTACGAGCAGTACTTC. Protein product: CASSWTSGTAPYEQYF.

The chain couples TRBV7-9 to TRBJ2-7, with D unresolved. This CDR3 comprises 11 residues. The V gene lost 4 bases and the J gene lost 3 bases, with 4 bases spanning the gap. In germline, CDR1 is SEHNR, CDR2 FQNEAQ (reference sequence). As DNA, the CDR3 is TGTGCCAGCAGCTCACGCTACGAGCAGTACTTC. This sequence encodes CASSSRYEQYF.

The genes are TRBV2 and TRBJ2-7; D is perhaps TRBD2 (5 bases). The CDR3 has 14 residues. Germline lookup yields CDR1 SNHLY and CDR2 FYNNEI. V gave up 8 bases and J gave up 1 base, with 15 bases separating them. The CDR3 DNA reads TGTGCCAGCGCCGTCGAGGGCCAATCCTACGAGCAGTACTTC. Its translation is CASAVEGQSYEQYF.

This chain links TRBV7-3 with TRBJ2-5; either TRBD1 or TRBD2 may fit D (6 bases each). V gave up 5 bases and J gave up 5 bases, with 21 bases separating them. Germline V gene sequence: CDR1 SGHTA, CDR2 FQGTGA. This CDR3 has 16 residues. CDR3 protein: CASSPERGQGRETQYF. DNA of the CDR3: TGTGCCAGCAGCCCCGAGCGCGGCCAGGGGAGGGAGACCCAGTACTTC.

The table lists this clone with a count of one. V gene TRBV19 combines with J gene TRBJ2-1; D is possibly TRBD1 or TRBD2 (5 bases each). Germline V CDR1 and CDR2: LNHDA, SQIVND (reference sequence). The V end was cut by 3 bases, the J end by 2 bases, with 11 bases between. The CDR3 runs to 15 residues. The CDR3 nucleotides are TGTGCCAGTAGTATGCAGGGACCTGCCTACAATGAGCAGTTCTTC. It specifies CASSMQGPAYNEQFF.

This clone has just a few counts. In the same sample, other DNA sequences code for this CDR3. The rearrangement uses TRBV30 and TRBJ1-1; D is unresolved. Per the germline V gene, CDR1 is GTSNPN and CDR2 is SVGIG (reference sequence). CDR3 length: 11 residues. The ends were cut back, 4 bases at V and 6 bases at J, with 9 bases in the middle. In nucleotides, the CDR3 is TGTGCCTGGACCGGGGTGGCTGAAGCTTTCTTT. This codes for CAWTGVAEAFF. Full variable domain (missing parts from reference TRBV30 and TRBJ1-1): SQTIHQWPATLVQPVGSPLSLECTVEGTSNPNLYWYRQAAGRGLQLLFYSVGIGQISSEVPQNLSASRPQDRQFILSSKKLLLSDSGFYLCAWTGVAEAFFGQGTRLTVV.

The chain links TRBV2 to TRBJ2-1; maybe TRBD1 (7 bases). The V end was cut by 3 bases, the J end by 0 bases, with 15 bases between. From germline, CDR1 is SNHLY and CDR2 FYNNEI. The CDR3 has 17 residues. The CDR3: CASSERRGPSSYNEQFF. DNA of the CDR3: TGTGCCAGCAGTGAGCGGAGGGGGCCTAGCTCCTACAATGAGCAGTTCTTC.